Presented here are 25 T cell receptor beta chains from one specimen sequenced in a study of metastatic and nonmetastatic thyroid tumors. Prior to thyroid surgery, none of the patients had received any treatment. TCRdb re-called clones via MiXCR from the PCR reads. The sample has about 43,000 clones, 3.2% seen once. Sequencing was carried out using blood. The receptors here all came from a female donor with papillary thyroid cancer or a benign thyroid nodule (not recorded which). Some clones in this sample may be carry-over from other donors' samples.

V and J are TRBV27 and TRBJ2-3; 9 bases agree with TRBD2. This CDR3 has 15 amino acids. Germline V gene data show CDR1 as MNHEY and CDR2 as SMNVEV (reference sequence). The junction had 9 bases not matched to a gene; V was cut back by 7 bases and J by 4 bases. The CDR3 DNA reads TGTGCCAGCAACCCGATAGCGGGAGCCCCAGATACGCAGTATTTT. It encodes CASNPIAGAPDTQYF.

This clone has at least ten counts. The chain combines TRBV15 with TRBJ2-1; 11 positions agree with TRBD2. J lost 3 bases, V lost 0 bases, and 4 bases had no gene match. This CDR3 contains 17 residues. The V gene's germline CDR1 is LNHNV and CDR2 YYDKDF (reference sequence). CDR3: CATSRDRTSGGYNEQFF. The DNA of the CDR3 is TGTGCCACCAGCAGAGATCGTACTAGCGGGGGCTACAATGAGCAGTTCTTC.

A single count supports this clone. V usage is TRBV30 and J usage is TRBJ1-2; D call uncertain. Germline assignment: CDR1 GTSNPN and CDR2 SVGIG (reference sequence). The CDR3 is 15 residues long. Trimming cost V 5 bases and J 5 bases, with 21 bases left between them. The CDR3: CAWAPGVQRLYGYTF. DNA for the CDR3: TGTGCCTGGGCTCCCGGAGTCCAGAGGTTATATGGCTACACCTTC.

This clone has a handful of counts. The chain uses TRBV11-2 and TRBJ2-6; D is unresolved. There are 13 residues in the CDR3. V lost 7 bases, J lost 1 base, and 5 bases lay in between. The germline gives CDR1 SGHAT, CDR2 FQNNGV. The CDR3 here is CASTFSGANVLTF. The CDR3 DNA reads TGTGCCAGCACCTTTTCTGGGGCCAACGTCCTGACTTTC.

In its sample, this clone was seen a few times. Compared with germline, one end of the junction differs, possibly owing to a read error. Other DNA sequences in the same sample also yield this CDR3. V and J are TRBV5-1 and TRBJ2-1, with a weak D call TRBD2 (6 bases). Germline V CDR1 and CDR2: SGHRS, YFSETQ. This CDR3 region has 13 residues. In DNA form, the CDR3 reads TGTGCTAGCAGCTCTGGAGGGATGAATGAGCAGTTCTTC. Protein: CASSSGGMNEQFF.

This clone was seen only a few times. This sequence joins TRBV20-1 and TRBJ2-7, with unresolved D. Germline CDR1 DFQATT, CDR2 SNEGSKA (reference sequence). This CDR3 comprises 11 residues. Deletions cut 0 bases from V and 6 bases from J, with 6 bases between. The DNA for the CDR3 is TGCAGTGCTAGAGAAGGGTCCGAGCAGTACTTC. Protein product: CSAREGSEQYF.

This clone has a count of ten or more. The chain joins TRBV6-1 to TRBJ2-7; TRBD1 might be the D (6 bases). Trimming removed 6 bases from V and 4 bases from J, with 13 bases in between. The CDR3 extends over 13 amino acids. The germline V gene encodes CDR1 MNHNS and CDR2 SASEGT. CDR3 residues: CASRLTGDYEQYF. CDR3 bases: TGTGCCAGCAGACTGACAGGAGATTACGAGCAGTACTTC.

This clone was recorded at least ten times. The chain uses TRBV11-2 and TRBJ2-2, with D unresolved. Germline CDR1 reads SGHAT; CDR2 reads FQNNGV. Trimming shortened V by 1 base and J by 7 bases, and 4 bases separated the two germline ends. The CDR3 has 12 amino acids. CDR3 nucleotide sequence: TGTGCCAGCAGCTTAGTTGACGGGGAGCTGTTTTTT. This translates into CASSLVDGELFF.

This clone appeared many times. The rearrangement joins TRBV7-9 to TRBJ2-3; the match to TRBD2 covers 10 bases. The germline CDR1 and CDR2 sequences are SEHNR and FQNEAQ (reference sequence). Losses at the gene ends were 4 bases for V and 8 bases for J; bases not matched to a gene: 12. This CDR3 region has 16 residues. The CDR3 loop is CASSSGVRGLAITQYF. In DNA, the CDR3 is TGTGCCAGCAGCTCGGGGGTTAGGGGACTAGCGATTACGCAGTATTTT.

This clone was seen more than once but under ten times. V gene TRBV3-1 combines with J gene TRBJ2-1, with 13 bases aligning to TRBD2. Looked up from germline, CDR1 is LGHDT and CDR2 is YNNKEL (reference sequence). CDR3 length: 16 amino acids. The junction had 3 bases not matched to a gene; V was cut back by 2 bases and J by 5 bases. CDR3 protein: CASSQTSGRADNEQFF. In DNA, the CDR3 is TGTGCCAGCAGCCAAACTAGCGGGAGGGCCGACAATGAGCAGTTCTTC.

There are many counts of this clone. The chain has TRBV20-1 and TRBJ1-4; a possible D gene is TRBD1 (6 bases). Trimming removed 3 bases from V and 8 bases from J, with 13 bases in between. The CDR3 sequence is 13 residues long. Germline lookup yields CDR1 DFQATT and CDR2 SNEGSKA (reference sequence). CDR3 DNA sequence: TGCAGTGCTAGGTTGGGGGCTAGGGAAAAACTGTTTTTT. Translation: CSARLGAREKLFF.

This clone has ten or more counts. The rearrangement joins TRBV5-1 to TRBJ1-5, with a possible D match to TRBD1 (6 bases). Germline V CDR1 and CDR2: SGHRS, YFSETQ. The V gene lost 3 bases and the J gene lost 7 bases, with 11 bases spanning the gap. The CDR3 covers 13 residues. CDR3 residues: CASSSEGDQPQHF. The CDR3 DNA reads TGCGCCAGCAGCTCCGAGGGGGACCAGCCCCAGCATTTT. The entire variable domain, with the rest obtained from reference TRBV5-1 and TRBJ1-5, is as follows: KAGVTQTPRYLIKTRGQQVTLSCSPISGHRSVSWYQQTPGQGLQFLFEYFSETQRNKGNFPGRFSGRQFSNSRSEMNVSTLELGDSALYLCASSSEGDQPQHFGDGTRLSIL.

This clone turned up a few times. J is TRBJ2-5 and V is TRBV27, with 8 bases fitting TRBD1. The CDR3 extends over 15 amino acids. Germline-derived CDR1 and CDR2 are MNHEY and SMNVEV (reference sequence). J gave up 5 bases and V 10 bases, and 15 bases lay outside the gene matches. The CDR3 here is CATSTAQGASETQYF. The DNA for the CDR3 is TGTGCCACCAGCACAGCCCAGGGGGCCTCGGAGACCCAGTACTTC.

This clone is judged medium-sized (0.01 to 0.1%). The gene calls are TRBV11-2 and TRBJ2-7; TRBD1 agrees at 10 bases. The V gene's germline CDR1 is SGHAT and CDR2 FQNNGV. The trim removed 5 bases at V and 3 bases at J, leaving 1 base unmatched. The CDR3 totals 13 residues. Written as DNA, the CDR3 is TGTGCCAGCAGCCGGGACAGGGGCTACGAGCAGTACTTC. Amino acid sequence: CASSRDRGYEQYF.

The sample holds many counts of this clone. V usage is TRBV12-5 and J usage is TRBJ2-7; TRBD2 aligns across 8 bases. Germline lookup yields CDR1 LGHNT and CDR2 FRNRAP. The CDR3 is 17 residues long. Germline trimming cut 4 bases from V and 1 base from J; bases unmatched to any gene: 12. CDR3 in amino acids: CASGSEPGTRLSYEQYF. CDR3 nucleotides: TGTGCTAGTGGTTCGGAACCCGGGACTAGGCTATCCTACGAGCAGTACTTC.

The sample holds a few counts of this clone. The CDR3 sequence is CASSQSGGEAGYEQYF. CDR3 bases: TGTGCCAGCAGCCAAAGCGGCGGGGAAGCGGGCTACGAGCAGTACTTC. The chain employs TRBV3-1 and TRBJ2-7, with TRBD2 as a possible D gene (6 bases). V dropped 2 bases and J dropped 3 bases, with 17 bases sitting between them. This CDR3 has 16 amino acids. Germline CDR1 and CDR2: LGHDT and YNNKEL (reference sequence).

This clone showed up many times. J is TRBJ2-3 and V is TRBV9; no clear D gene. The CDR3 spans 16 residues. Germline CDR1 and CDR2: SGDLS and YYNGEE. The V gene lost 1 base and the J gene lost 0 bases, with 12 bases spanning the gap. The CDR3 sequence is CASSVNNSSSTDTQYF. In DNA form, the CDR3 reads TGTGCCAGCAGCGTAAATAACAGCTCTAGCACAGATACGCAGTATTTT.

This clone was detected many times. The rearrangement joins TRBV6-1 to TRBJ1-6; D unclear. V gave up 5 bases and J gave up 7 bases, with 9 bases separating them. Looked up from germline, CDR1 is MNHNS and CDR2 is SASEGT. This CDR3 is 13 amino acids long. DNA for the CDR3: TGTGCCAGCAGTCCGAAGGAGAATTCACCCCTCCACTTT. Protein product: CASSPKENSPLHF.

At least ten counts were recorded for this clone. This may be a read error, as it is one base from a much larger clone. Other nucleotide sequences from this sample produce the same CDR3. The rearrangement links TRBV11-3 to TRBJ2-5; D is perhaps TRBD2 (6 bases). This CDR3 spans 17 amino acids. The germline CDR1 and CDR2 sequences are SGHNT and YENEEA. The CDR3 DNA reads as TGTGCCAGCAGCTACTACCCCCAACGGGGGTATCGAGAGACCCAGTACTTT. Translating it yields CASSYYPQRGYRETQYF.

This clone has at least ten counts. The V gene is TRBV5-4, the J gene TRBJ2-3; 7 bases agree with TRBD2. V lost 2 bases to trimming and J lost 5 bases; unmatched junction nucleotides: 8. Germline CDR1 reads SGHNT; CDR2 reads YYREEE (reference sequence). This CDR3 has 15 residues. The CDR3 loop is CASSLGGRAGDTQYF. The DNA for the CDR3 is TGTGCCAGCAGCTTAGGAGGGAGGGCCGGAGATACGCAGTATTTT.

This clone was seen repeatedly, ten times or more. The chain has TRBV6-6 and TRBJ1-1; 7 bases align to TRBD1. Germline assignment: CDR1 MNHNY and CDR2 SVGAGI (reference sequence). Trimming took 0 bases from V and 6 from J; bases not matched to a gene: 4. This CDR3 comprises 14 residues. The CDR3 spells CASSYSGGRAEAFF. In DNA, the CDR3 is TGTGCCAGCAGTTACTCAGGGGGCAGGGCTGAAGCTTTCTTT.

This sequence joins TRBV10-3 and TRBJ2-3; D might be TRBD2 (6 bases). The V gene lost 4 bases and the J gene lost 4 bases, with 18 bases spanning the gap. CDR3 length equals 16 residues. The germline CDR1 and CDR2 sequences are ENHRY and SYGVKD. CDR3 sequence (DNA): TGTGCCATCAGTGGTGGTCCGGGAGATCCCCCAGATACGCAGTATTTT. This sequence encodes CAISGGPGDPPDTQYF.

This clone was seen many times. In the same sample, other DNA sequences code for this CDR3. The rearrangement uses TRBV3-1 and TRBJ1-1, with D perhaps TRBD1 (5 bases). The CDR3 extends over 16 amino acids. Per germline, CDR1 LGHDT and CDR2 YNNKEL (reference sequence). Trimming removed 5 bases from V and 0 bases from J, with 16 bases in between. This CDR3 reads CASSLRWDALNTEAFF. CDR3 nucleotides: TGTGCCAGCAGCTTGCGATGGGACGCTTTGAACACTGAAGCTTTCTTT.

J is TRBJ1-4 and V is TRBV2, with D tentatively TRBD1 (5 bases). CDR3 length equals 15 residues. Trimming shortened V by 1 base and J by 8 bases, and 14 bases separated the two germline ends. Germline V gives CDR1 SNHLY, CDR2 FYNNEI. CDR3 protein: CASSEDRSFREKLFF. The CDR3 DNA is TGTGCCAGCAGTGAAGACAGGTCCTTTAGGGAAAAACTGTTTTTT. The whole variable domain, filled in from reference TRBV2 and TRBJ1-4, reads EPEVTQTPSHQVTQMGQEVILRCVPISNHLYFYWYRQILGQKVEFLVSFYNNEISEKSEIFDDQFSVERPDGSNFTLKIRSTKLEDSAMYFCASSEDRSFREKLFFGSGTQLSVL.

In this sample, this clone is medium-sized (0.01 to 0.1%). The V gene is TRBV4-1, the J gene TRBJ1-6; no clear D. The germline gives CDR1 MGHRA, CDR2 YSYEKL. This CDR3 is 13 amino acids long. V gave up 0 bases and J gave up 13 bases, with 10 bases separating them. CDR3 nucleotides: TGCGCCAGCAGCCAAGATCGAACTTTGCCCCTCCACTTT. It translates to CASSQDRTLPLHF.